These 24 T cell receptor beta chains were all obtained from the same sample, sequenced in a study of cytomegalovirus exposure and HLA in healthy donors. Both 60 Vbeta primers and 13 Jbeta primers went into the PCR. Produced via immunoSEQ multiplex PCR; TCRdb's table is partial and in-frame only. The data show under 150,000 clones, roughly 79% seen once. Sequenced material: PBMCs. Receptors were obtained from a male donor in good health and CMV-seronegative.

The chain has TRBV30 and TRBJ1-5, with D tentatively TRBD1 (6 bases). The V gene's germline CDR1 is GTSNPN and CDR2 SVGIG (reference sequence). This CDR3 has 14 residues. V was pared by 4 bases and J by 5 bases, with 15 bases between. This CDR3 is CAWKGDGVHQPQHF. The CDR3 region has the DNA TGTGCCTGGAAGGGGGACGGGGTACATCAGCCCCAGCATTTT. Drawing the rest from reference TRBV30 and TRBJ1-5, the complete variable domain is SQTIHQWPATLVQPVGSPLSLECTVEGTSNPNLYWYRQAAGRGLQLLFYSVGIGQISSEVPQNLSASRPQDRQFILSSKKLLLSDSGFYLCAWKGDGVHQPQHFGDGTRLSIL.

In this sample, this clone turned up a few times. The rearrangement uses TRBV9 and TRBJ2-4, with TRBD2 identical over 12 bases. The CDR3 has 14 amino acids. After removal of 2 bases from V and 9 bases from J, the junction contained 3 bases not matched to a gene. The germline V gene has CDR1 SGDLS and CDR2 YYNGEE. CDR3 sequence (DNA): TGTGCCAGCAGCGTTCTAGCGGGAGGGGCCATTCAGTACTTC. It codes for CASSVLAGGAIQYF.

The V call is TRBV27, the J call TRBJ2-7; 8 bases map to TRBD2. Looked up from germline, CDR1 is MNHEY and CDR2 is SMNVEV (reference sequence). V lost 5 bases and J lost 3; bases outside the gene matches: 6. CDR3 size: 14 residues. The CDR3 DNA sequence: TGTGCCAGCAGTCCGGGACTAGTCGACTACGAGCAGTACTTC. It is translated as CASSPGLVDYEQYF.

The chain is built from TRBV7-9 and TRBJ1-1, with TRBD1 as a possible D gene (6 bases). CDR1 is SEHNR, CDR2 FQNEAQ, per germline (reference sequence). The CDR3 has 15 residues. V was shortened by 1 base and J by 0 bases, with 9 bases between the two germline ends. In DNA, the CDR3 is TGTGCCAGCAGCTTAGTTGGACAGATGAACACTGAAGCTTTCTTT. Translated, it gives CASSLVGQMNTEAFF.

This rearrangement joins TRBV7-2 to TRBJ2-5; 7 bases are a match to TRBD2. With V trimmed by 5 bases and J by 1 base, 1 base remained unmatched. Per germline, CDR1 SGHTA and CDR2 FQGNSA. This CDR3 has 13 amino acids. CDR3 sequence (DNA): TGTGCCAGCAGCCGCGGGGGCCAAGAGACCCAGTACTTC. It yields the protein CASSRGGQETQYF.

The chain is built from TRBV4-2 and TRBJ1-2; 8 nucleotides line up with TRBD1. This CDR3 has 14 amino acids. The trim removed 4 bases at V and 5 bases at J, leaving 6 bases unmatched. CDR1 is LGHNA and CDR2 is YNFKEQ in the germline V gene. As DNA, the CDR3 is TGTGCCAGCAGCCTGGCGCGGACAGGGTATGGCTACACCTTC. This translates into CASSLARTGYGYTF.

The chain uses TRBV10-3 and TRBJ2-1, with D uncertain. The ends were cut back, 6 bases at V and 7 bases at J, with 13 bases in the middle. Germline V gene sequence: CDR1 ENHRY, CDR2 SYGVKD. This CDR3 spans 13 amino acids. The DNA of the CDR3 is TGTGCCATCAGAGAGGTCCCGGTAAATGAGCAGTTCTTC. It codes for CAIREVPVNEQFF.

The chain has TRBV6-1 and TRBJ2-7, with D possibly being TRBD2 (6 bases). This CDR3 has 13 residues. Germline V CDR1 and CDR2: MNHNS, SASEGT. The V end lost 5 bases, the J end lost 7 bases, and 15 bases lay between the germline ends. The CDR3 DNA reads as TGTGCCAGCAGTCGCGGGGTCCTTGGGGAGCAGTACTTC. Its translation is CASSRGVLGEQYF.

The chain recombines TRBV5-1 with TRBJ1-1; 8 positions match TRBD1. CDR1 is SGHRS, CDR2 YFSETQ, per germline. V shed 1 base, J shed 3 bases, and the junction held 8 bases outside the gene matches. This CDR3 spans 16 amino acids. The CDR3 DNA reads TGCGCCAGCAGCTTGTATGACAGGGGAGGGGACACTGAAGCTTTCTTT. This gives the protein CASSLYDRGGDTEAFF.

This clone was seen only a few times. CDR3 bases: TGTGCCAGCAGTGACTCTGAGGAGGGCACTGAAGCTTTCTTT. Translated, it gives CASSDSEEGTEAFF. This rearrangement joins TRBV6-4 to TRBJ1-1, with D unclear. CDR3 length: 14 amino acids. Germline V CDR1 and CDR2: MRHNA, SNTAGT. The germline V and J ends were trimmed by 0 bases and 4 bases, with 9 bases remaining between them.

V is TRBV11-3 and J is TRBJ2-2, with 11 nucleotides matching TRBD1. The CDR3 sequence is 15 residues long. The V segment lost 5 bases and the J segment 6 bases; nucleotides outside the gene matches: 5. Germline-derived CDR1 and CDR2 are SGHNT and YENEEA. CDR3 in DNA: TGTGCCAGCAGCCTACCGGGACAGGGGGCCGGGGAGCTGTTTTTT. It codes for CASSLPGQGAGELFF.

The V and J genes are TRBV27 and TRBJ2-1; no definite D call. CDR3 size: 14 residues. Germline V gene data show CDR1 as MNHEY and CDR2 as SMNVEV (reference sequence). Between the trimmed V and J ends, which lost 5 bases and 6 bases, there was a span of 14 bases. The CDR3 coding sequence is TGTGCCAGCAGTCGAAACCCTAGGTTCAATGAGCAGTTCTTC. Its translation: CASSRNPRFNEQFF.

The CDR3 coding sequence is TGTGCCAGCAGCTTAGCGTCGGGGTCTCAGCCCCAGCATTTT. This sequence encodes CASSLASGSQPQHF. The chain employs TRBV7-9 and TRBJ1-5; unclear D gene. The length of the CDR3 is 14 residues. CDR1 SEHNR and CDR2 FQNEAQ come from the germline V gene (reference sequence). Trimming left V 0 bases short and J 6 bases short, with 9 bases between.

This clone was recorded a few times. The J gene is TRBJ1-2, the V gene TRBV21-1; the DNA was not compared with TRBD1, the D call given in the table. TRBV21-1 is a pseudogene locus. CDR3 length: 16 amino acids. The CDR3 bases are TGTGCCAGTCCCAAGGAGGCTGAACAGGGTAACTATGGCTACACCTTC. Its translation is CASPKEAEQGNYGYTF.

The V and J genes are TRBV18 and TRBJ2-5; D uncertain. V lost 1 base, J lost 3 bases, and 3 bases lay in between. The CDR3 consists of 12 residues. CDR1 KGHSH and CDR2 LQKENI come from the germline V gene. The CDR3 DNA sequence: TGTGCCAGCTCACCACTCGAAGAGACCCAGTACTTC. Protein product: CASSPLEETQYF.

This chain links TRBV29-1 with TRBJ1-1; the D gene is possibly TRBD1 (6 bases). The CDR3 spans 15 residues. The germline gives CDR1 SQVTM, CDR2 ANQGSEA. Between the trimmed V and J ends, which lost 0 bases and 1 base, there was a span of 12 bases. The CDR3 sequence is CSVEESLTGNTEAFF. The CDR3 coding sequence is TGCAGCGTTGAAGAAAGCCTGACAGGGAACACTGAAGCTTTCTTT.

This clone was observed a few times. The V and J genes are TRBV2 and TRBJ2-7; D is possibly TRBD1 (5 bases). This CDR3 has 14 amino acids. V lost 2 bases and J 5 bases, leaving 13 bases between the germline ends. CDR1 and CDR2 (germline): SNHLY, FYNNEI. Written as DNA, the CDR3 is TGTGCCAGCAGTGAATTGGGGCAGGGTCACGAGCAGTACTTC. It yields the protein CASSELGQGHEQYF.

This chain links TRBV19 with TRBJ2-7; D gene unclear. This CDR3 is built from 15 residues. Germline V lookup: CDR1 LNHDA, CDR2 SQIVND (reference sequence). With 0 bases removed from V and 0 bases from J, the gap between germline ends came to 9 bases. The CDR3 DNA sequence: TGTGCCAGTAGTATAGAGATACAGAGCTCCTACGAGCAGTACTTC. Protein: CASSIEIQSSYEQYF. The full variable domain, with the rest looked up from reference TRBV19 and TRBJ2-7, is DGGITQSPKYLFRKEGQNVTLSCEQNLNHDAMYWYRQDPGQGLRLIYYSQIVNDFQKGDIAEGYSVSREKKESFPLTVTSAQKNPTAFYLCASSIEIQSSYEQYFGPGTRLTVT.

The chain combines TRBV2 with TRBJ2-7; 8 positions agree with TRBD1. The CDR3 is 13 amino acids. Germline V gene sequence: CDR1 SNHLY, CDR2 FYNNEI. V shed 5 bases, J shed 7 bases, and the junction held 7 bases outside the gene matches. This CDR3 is CASSPGQVREQYF. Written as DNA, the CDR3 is TGTGCCAGCAGTCCGGGACAGGTCCGAGAGCAGTACTTC.

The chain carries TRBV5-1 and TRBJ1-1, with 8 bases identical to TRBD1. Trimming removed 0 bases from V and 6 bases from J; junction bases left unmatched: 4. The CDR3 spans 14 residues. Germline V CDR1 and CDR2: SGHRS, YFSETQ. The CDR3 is CASSLGGTGSEAFF. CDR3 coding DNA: TGCGCCAGCAGCTTGGGGGGGACAGGCTCTGAAGCTTTCTTT.

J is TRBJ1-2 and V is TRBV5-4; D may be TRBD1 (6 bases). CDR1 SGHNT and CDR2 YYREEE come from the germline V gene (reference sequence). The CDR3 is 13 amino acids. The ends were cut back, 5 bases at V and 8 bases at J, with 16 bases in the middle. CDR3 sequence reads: CASRTGGPKGYTF. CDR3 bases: TGTGCCAGCAGGACGGGGGGGCCAAAAGGCTACACCTTC.

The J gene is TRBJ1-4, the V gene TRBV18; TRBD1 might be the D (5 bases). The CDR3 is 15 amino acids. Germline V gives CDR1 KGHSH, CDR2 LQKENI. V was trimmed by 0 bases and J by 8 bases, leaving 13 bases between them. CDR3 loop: CASSPPQGGYEKLFF. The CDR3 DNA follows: TGTGCCAGCTCACCACCGCAGGGAGGATACGAAAAACTGTTTTTT.

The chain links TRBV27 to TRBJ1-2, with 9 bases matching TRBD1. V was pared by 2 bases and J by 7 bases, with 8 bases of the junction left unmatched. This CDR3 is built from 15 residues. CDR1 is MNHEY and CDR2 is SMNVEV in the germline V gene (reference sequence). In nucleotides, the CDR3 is TGTGCCAGCAGTTTACAGACAGGGGGAAGTCGTGGCTACACCTTC. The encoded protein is CASSLQTGGSRGYTF.

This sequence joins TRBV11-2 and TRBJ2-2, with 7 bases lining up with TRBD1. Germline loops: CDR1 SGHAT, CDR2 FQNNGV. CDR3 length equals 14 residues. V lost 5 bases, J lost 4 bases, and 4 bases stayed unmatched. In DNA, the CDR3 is TGTGCCAGCAGCCGGGACAGCATCACCGGGGAGCTGTTTTTT. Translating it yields CASSRDSITGELFF.